This T cell receptor (beta chain) was observed in a study of OX40 agonist ivuxolimab in advanced cancers. At the level of the study: Three individuals attained partial responses, comprising one hepatocellular carcinoma case and two cutaneous melanoma cases. Study outcomes and limitations: Doses of 0.1 to 3.0 mg/kg were accompanied by clonal expansion of CD4+ and CD8+ blood T cells by week 6.

For this clone: What it binds is not known.

The table came from immunoSEQ multiplex PCR; TCRdb's copy has only in-frame clones and leaves some out. Of around 110,000 clones in the sample, less than 95% were seen once. This clonotype originated in an adult with an advanced solid tumor such as melanoma, head and neck, liver or kidney cancer. Sequences were derived from CD4+ or CD8+ T cells sorted from blood, sampled in a trial of the OX40 agonist ivuxolimab.

CDR3 sequence (DNA): TGTGCCAGAAGCTTGGTGGGGGAATTGGGCACCGGGGAGCTGTTTTTT. Translated: CARSLVGELGTGELFF. The J gene is TRBJ2-2, the V gene TRBV5-3; D assignment may be TRBD1 or TRBD2 (5 bases each). TRBV5-3 is marked as an open reading frame, function uncertain. The CDR3 has 16 residues. The germline V and J ends were trimmed by 0 bases and 4 bases, with 13 bases remaining between them.